The clone carrying this T cell receptor (beta chain) was counted between two and nine times. The source of the sample is a study of T cells in lung cancer brain metastases. At the level of the study: Median interval between primary and brain metastasis samples was roughly 300 days.

Sequencing was performed with immunoSEQ multiplex PCR; in TCRdb, only in-frame clones are kept and a portion is missing. This repertoire shows approximately 1,100 clones, around 83% found once; its top ten account for around a sixth. The TCR was taken from a woman between 45 and 60 years old with non-small cell lung cancer that had spread to the brain. The sequencing sample was made of tumor tissue from a brain metastasis.

DNA of the CDR3: TGCGCCAGCAGCTTGCGACCCCCGGGGACAGACAACTATGGCTACACCTTC. Amino acid sequence: CASSLRPPGTDNYGYTF. The genes are TRBV5-1 and TRBJ1-2, with 7 bases lining up with TRBD1. This CDR3 region has 17 residues. Germline CDR1 and CDR2: SGHRS and YFSETQ. The ends lost 1 base at V and 2 bases at J; junction bases unmatched: 11.